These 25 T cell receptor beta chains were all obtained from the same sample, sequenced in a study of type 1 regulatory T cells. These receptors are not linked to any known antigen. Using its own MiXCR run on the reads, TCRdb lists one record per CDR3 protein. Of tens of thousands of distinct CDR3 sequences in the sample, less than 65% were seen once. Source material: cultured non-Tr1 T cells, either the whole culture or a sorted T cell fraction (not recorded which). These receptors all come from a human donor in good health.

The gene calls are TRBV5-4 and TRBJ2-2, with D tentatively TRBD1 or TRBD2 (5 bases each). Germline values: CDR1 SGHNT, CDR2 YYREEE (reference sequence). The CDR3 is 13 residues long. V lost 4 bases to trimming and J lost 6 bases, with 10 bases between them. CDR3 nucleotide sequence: TGTGCCAGCAGCCCCGAGGGGCCCGGGGAGCTGTTTTTT. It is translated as CASSPEGPGELFF.

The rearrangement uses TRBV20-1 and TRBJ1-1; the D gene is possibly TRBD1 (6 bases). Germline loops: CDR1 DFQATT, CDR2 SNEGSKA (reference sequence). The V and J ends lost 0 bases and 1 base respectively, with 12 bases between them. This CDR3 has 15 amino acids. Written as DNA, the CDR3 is TGCAGTGCTAGAGATCAGGGGACGCCGAACACTGAAGCTTTCTTT. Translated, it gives CSARDQGTPNTEAFF.

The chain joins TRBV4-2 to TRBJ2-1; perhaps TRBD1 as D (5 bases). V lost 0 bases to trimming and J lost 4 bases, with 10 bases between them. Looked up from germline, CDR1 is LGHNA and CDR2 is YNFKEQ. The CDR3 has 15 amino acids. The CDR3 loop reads CASSQDDDSYNEQFF. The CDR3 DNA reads TGTGCCAGCAGCCAAGATGATGACAGTTACAATGAGCAGTTCTTC.

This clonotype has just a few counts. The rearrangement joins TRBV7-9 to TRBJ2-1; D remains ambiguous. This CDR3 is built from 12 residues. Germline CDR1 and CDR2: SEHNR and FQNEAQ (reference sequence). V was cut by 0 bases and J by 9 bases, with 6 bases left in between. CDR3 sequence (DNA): TGTGCCAGCAGCTTAGCCCCGGGTGAGCAGTTCTTC. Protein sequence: CASSLAPGEQFF.

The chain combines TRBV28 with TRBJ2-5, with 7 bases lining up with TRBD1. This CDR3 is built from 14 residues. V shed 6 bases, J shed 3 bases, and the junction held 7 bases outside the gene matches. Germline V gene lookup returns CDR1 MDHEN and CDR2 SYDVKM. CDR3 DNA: TGTGCCAGCAGACAAATTACAGGGGAAGAGACCCAGTACTTC. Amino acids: CASRQITGEETQYF.

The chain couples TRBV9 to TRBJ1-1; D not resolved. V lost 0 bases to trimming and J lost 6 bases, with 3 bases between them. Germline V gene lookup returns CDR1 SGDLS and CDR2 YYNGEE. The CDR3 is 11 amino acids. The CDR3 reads CASSVGAEAFF. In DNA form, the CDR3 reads TGTGCCAGCAGCGTAGGGGCTGAAGCTTTCTTT.

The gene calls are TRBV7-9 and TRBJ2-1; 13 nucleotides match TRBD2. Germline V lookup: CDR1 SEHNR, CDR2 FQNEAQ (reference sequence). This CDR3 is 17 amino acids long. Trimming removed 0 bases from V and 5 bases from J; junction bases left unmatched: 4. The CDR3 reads CASSLAGLAGINNEQFF. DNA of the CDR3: TGTGCCAGCAGCTTAGCGGGACTAGCGGGGATAAACAATGAGCAGTTCTTC.

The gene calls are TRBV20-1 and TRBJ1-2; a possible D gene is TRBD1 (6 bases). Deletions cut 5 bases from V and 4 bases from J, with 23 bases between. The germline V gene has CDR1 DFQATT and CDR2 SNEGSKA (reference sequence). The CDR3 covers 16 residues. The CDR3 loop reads CSAPPISGAQSYGYTF. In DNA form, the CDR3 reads TGCAGTGCTCCACCAATTTCGGGGGCGCAGTCCTATGGCTACACCTTC.

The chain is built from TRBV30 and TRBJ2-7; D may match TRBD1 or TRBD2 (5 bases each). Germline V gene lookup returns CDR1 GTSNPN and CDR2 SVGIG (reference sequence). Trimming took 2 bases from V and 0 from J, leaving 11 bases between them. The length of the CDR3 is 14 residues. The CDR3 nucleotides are TGTGCCTGGAGTCGAGGGGACCTCTCCTACGAGCAGTACTTC. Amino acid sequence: CAWSRGDLSYEQYF.

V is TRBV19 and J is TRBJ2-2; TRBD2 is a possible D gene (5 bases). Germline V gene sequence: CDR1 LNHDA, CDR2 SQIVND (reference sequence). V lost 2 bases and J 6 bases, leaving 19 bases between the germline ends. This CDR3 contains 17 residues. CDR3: CASSIKHGVVIPGELFF. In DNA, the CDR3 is TGTGCCAGTAGTATAAAGCACGGGGTAGTAATCCCCGGGGAGCTGTTTTTT.

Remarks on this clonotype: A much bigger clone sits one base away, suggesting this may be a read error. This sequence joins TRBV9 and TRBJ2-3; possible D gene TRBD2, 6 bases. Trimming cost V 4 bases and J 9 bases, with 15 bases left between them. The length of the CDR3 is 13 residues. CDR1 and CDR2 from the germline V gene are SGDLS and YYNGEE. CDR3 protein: CASSSRRGSTQYF. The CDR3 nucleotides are TGTGCCAGCAGCAGCCGACGGGGGTCGACGCAGTATTTT.

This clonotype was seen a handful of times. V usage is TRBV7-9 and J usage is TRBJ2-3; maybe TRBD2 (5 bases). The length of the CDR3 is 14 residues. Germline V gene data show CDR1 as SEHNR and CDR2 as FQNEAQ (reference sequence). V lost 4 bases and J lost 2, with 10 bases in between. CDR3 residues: CASSSRGITDTQYF. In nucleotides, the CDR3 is TGTGCCAGCAGCTCGAGAGGGATCACAGATACGCAGTATTTT. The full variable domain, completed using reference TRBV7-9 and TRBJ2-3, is DTGVSQNPRHKITKRGQNVTFRCDPISEHNRLYWYRQTLGQGPEFLTYFQNEAQLEKSRLLSDRFSAERPKGSFSTLEIQRTEQGDSAMYLCASSSRGITDTQYFGPGTRLTVL.

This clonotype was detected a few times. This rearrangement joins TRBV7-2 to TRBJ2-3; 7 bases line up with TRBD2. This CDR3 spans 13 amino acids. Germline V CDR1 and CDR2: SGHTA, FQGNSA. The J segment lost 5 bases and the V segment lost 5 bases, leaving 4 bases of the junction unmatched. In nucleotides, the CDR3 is TGTGCCAGCAGCAAAATAGCGGGAGATACGCAGTATTTT. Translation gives CASSKIAGDTQYF. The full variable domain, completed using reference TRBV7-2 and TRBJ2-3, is GAGVSQSPSNKVTEKGKDVELRCDPISGHTALYWYRQSLGQGLEFLIYFQGNSAPDKSGLPSDRFSAERTGGSVSTLTIQRTQQEDSAVYLCASSKIAGDTQYFGPGTRLTVL.

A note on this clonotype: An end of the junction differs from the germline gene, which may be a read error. The CDR3 reads CASSQRSRDTQYF. The CDR3 DNA reads TGCGCCAGCAGCCAGCGGAGCAGAGATACGCAGTATTTT. The V and J genes are TRBV4-1 and TRBJ2-3; D is unresolved. This CDR3 has 13 residues. Germline CDR1 is MGHRA and CDR2 is YSYEKL.

The DNA of the CDR3 is TGCGCCAGCAGCCGGGGGCAGTACCAAGAGACCCAGTACTTC. Amino acids: CASSRGQYQETQYF. V gene TRBV5-1 combines with J gene TRBJ2-5; perhaps D is TRBD1 or TRBD2 (6 bases each). There are 14 residues in the CDR3. With 4 bases removed from V and 0 bases from J, the gap between germline ends came to 10 bases. In germline, CDR1 is SGHRS, CDR2 YFSETQ. Full variable domain (outside the CDR3, taken from reference TRBV5-1 and TRBJ2-5): KAGVTQTPRYLIKTRGQQVTLSCSPISGHRSVSWYQQTPGQGLQFLFEYFSETQRNKGNFPGRFSGRQFSNSRSEMNVSTLELGDSALYLCASSRGQYQETQYFGPGTRLLVL.

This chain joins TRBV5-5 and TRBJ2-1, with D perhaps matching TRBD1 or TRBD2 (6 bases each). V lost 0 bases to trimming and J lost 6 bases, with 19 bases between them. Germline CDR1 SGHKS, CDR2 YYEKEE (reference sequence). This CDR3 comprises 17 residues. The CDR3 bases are TGTGCCAGCAGCTTGGCCATGGGGGGCGCGAGTCCCAATGAGCAGTTCTTC. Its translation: CASSLAMGGASPNEQFF.

The CDR3 coding sequence is TGCAGTGCTAATCCGGGAGGGAGCTCCTACAATGAGCAGTTCTTC. Its translation: CSANPGGSSYNEQFF. The V call is TRBV20-1, the J call TRBJ2-1, with 8 positions matching TRBD2. J was trimmed by 0 bases and V by 4 bases; bases with no gene match: 5. The CDR3 covers 15 residues. Germline-derived CDR1 and CDR2 are DFQATT and SNEGSKA (reference sequence).

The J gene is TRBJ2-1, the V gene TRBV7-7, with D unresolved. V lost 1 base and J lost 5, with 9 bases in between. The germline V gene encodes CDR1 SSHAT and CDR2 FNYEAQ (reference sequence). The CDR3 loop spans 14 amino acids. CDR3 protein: CASSLDSANNEQFF. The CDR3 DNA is TGTGCCAGCAGCTTAGATTCTGCTAACAATGAGCAGTTCTTC.

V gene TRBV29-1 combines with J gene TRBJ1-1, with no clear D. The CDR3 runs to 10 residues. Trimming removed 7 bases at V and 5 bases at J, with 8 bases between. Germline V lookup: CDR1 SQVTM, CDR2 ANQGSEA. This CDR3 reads CSGFGTEAFF. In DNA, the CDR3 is TGCAGCGGGTTCGGTACTGAAGCTTTCTTT.

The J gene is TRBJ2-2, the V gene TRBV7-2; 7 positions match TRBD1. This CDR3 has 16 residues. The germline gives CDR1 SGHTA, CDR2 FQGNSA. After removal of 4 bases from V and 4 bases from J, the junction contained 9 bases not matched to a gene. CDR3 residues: CASSYHPDRPTGELFF. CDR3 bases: TGTGCCAGCAGCTATCATCCGGACAGGCCCACCGGGGAGCTGTTTTTT.

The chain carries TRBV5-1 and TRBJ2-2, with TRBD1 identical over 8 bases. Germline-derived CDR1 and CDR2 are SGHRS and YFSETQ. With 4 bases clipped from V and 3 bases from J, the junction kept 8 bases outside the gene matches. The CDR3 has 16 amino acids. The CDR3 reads CASSTNGQGDTGELFF. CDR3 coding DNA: TGCGCCAGCAGCACTAACGGACAGGGCGACACCGGGGAGCTGTTTTTT. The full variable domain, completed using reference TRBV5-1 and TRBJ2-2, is KAGVTQTPRYLIKTRGQQVTLSCSPISGHRSVSWYQQTPGQGLQFLFEYFSETQRNKGNFPGRFSGRQFSNSRSEMNVSTLELGDSALYLCASSTNGQGDTGELFFGEGSRLTVL.

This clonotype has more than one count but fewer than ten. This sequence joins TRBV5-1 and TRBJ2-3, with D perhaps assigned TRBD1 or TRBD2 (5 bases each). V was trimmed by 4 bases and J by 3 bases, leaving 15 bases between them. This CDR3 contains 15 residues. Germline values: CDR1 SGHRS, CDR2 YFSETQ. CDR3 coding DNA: TGCGCCAGCAGCCCGAGGGTGGGGGATACAGATACGCAGTATTTT. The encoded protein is CASSPRVGDTDTQYF.

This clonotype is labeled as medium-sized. CDR3 DNA sequence: TGTGCCAGCAGCGTACTAGCGGGAGGTGCTGAGCAGTTCTTC. Amino acids: CASSVLAGGAEQFF. This chain joins TRBV9 and TRBJ2-1; 11 positions match TRBD2. Germline CDR1 is SGDLS and CDR2 is YYNGEE. Trimming took 1 base from V and 9 from J; bases not matched to a gene: 3. The CDR3 extends over 14 amino acids.

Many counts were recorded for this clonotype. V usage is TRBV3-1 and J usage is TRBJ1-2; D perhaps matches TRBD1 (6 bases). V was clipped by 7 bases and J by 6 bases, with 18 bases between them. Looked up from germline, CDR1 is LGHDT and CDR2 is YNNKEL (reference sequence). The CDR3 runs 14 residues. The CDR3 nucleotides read TGTGCCAGCACACCAACTCGGACAGCCCATGGCTACACCTTC. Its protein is CASTPTRTAHGYTF.

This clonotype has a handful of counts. The CDR3 nucleotides read TGTGCCAGCAGACTAACAGGGCCGAATTCACCCCTCCACTTT. This sequence encodes CASRLTGPNSPLHF. The chain employs TRBV27 and TRBJ1-6, with D possibly being TRBD1 (6 bases). V was clipped by 6 bases and J by 7 bases, with 13 bases between them. Germline V gene lookup returns CDR1 MNHEY and CDR2 SMNVEV (reference sequence). The CDR3 has 14 amino acids.